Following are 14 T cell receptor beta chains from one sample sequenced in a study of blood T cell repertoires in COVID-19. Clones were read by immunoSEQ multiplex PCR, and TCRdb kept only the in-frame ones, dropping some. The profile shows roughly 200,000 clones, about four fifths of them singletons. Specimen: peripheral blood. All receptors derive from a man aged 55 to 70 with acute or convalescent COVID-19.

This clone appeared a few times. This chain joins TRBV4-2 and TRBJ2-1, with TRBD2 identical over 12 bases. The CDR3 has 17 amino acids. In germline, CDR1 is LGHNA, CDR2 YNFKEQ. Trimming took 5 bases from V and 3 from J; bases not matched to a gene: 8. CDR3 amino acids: CASSDRLAGEIYNEQFF. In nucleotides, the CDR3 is TGTGCCAGCAGCGACCGACTAGCGGGGGAGATCTACAATGAGCAGTTCTTC.

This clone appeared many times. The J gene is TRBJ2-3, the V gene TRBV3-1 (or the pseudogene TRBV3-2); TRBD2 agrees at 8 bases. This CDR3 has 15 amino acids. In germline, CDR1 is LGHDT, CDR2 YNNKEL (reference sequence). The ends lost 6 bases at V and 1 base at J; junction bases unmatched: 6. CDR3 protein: CASSPSGSRTDTQYF. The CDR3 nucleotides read TGTGCCAGCAGTCCAAGCGGGAGTCGCACAGATACGCAGTATTTT.

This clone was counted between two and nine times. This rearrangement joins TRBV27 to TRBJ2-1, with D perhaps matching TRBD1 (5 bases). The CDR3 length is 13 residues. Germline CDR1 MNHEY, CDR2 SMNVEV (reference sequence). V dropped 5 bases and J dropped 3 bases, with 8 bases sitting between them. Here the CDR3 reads CASSPGFYNEQFF. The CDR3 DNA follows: TGTGCCAGCAGTCCAGGGTTCTACAATGAGCAGTTCTTC.

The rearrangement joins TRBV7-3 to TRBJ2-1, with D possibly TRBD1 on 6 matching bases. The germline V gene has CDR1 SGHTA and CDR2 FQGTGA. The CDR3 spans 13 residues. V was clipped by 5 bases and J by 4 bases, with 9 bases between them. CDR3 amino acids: CASSIGQYNEQFF. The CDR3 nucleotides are TGTGCCAGCAGCATCGGACAGTACAATGAGCAGTTCTTC.

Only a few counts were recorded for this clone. The CDR3 sequence is CASTSWDRVYGYTF. The CDR3 nucleotides read TGTGCCAGCACCTCCTGGGACAGGGTCTATGGCTACACCTTC. This chain joins TRBV7-9 and TRBJ1-2, with 9 bases matching TRBD1. Germline V lookup: CDR1 SEHNR, CDR2 FQNEAQ (reference sequence). The J segment lost 4 bases and the V segment lost 7 bases, leaving 7 bases of the junction unmatched. The CDR3 is 14 amino acids.

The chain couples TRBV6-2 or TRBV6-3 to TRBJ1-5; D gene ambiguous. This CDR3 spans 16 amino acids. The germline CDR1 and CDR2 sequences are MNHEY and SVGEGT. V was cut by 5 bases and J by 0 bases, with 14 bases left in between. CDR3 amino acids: CASSQRDIYSNQPQHF. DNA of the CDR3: TGTGCCAGCAGTCAACGCGACATCTATAGCAATCAGCCCCAGCATTTT.

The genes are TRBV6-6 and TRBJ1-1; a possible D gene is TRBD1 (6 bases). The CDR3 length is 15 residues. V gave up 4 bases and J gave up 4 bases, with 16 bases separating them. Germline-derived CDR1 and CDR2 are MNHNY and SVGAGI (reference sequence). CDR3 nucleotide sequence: TGTGCCAGCAGTTTACCTGTGCTCAGGGGCACTGAAGCTTTCTTT. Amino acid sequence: CASSLPVLRGTEAFF.

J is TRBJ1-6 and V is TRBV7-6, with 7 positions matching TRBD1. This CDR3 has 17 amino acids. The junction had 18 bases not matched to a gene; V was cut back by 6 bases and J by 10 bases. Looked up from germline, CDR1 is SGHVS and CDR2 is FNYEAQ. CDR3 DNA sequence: TGTGCCAGCAGATCAACAAGGGGGCAGGAGGCTAGATCACCCCTCCACTTT. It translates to CASRSTRGQEARSPLHF. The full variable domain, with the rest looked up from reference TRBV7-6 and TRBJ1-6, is GAGVSQSPRYKVTKRGQDVALRCDPISGHVSLYWYRQALGQGPEFLTYFNYEAQQDKSGLPNDRFSAERPEGSISTLTIQRTEQRDSAMYRCASRSTRGQEARSPLHFGNGTRLTVT.

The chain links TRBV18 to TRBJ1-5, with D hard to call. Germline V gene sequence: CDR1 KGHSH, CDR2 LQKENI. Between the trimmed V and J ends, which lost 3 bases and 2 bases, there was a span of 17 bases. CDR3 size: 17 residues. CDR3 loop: CASSPGVAGAGNQPQHF. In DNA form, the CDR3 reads TGTGCCAGCTCACCGGGCGTGGCGGGAGCAGGCAATCAGCCCCAGCATTTT. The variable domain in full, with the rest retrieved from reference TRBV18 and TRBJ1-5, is NAGVMQNPRHLVRRRGQEARLRCSPMKGHSHVYWYRQLPEEGLKFMVYLQKENIIDESGMPKERFSAEFPKEGPSILRIQQVVRGDSAAYFCASSPGVAGAGNQPQHFGDGTRLSIL.

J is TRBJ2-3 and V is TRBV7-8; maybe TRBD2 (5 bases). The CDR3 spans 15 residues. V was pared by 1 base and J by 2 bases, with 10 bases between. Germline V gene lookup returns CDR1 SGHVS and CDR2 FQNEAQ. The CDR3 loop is CASSLEPSITDTQYF. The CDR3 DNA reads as TGTGCCAGCAGCTTAGAGCCTAGCATCACAGATACGCAGTATTTT. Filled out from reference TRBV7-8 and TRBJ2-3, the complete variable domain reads GAGVSQSPRYKVAKRGQDVALRCDPISGHVSLFWYQQALGQGPEFLTYFQNEAQLDKSGLPSDRFFAERPEGSVSTLKIQRTQQEDSAVYLCASSLEPSITDTQYFGPGTRLTVL.

In DNA, the CDR3 is TGTGCCAGTAGTACAACGAGGGCGGGACAGACTTCTTTCTATGGCTACACCTTC. Translation gives CASSTTRAGQTSFYGYTF. The gene calls are TRBV19 and TRBJ1-2; 7 bases match TRBD1. Looked up from germline, CDR1 is LNHDA and CDR2 is SQIVND (reference sequence). V was pared by 4 bases and J by 4 bases, with 18 bases of the junction left unmatched. This CDR3 has 18 amino acids.

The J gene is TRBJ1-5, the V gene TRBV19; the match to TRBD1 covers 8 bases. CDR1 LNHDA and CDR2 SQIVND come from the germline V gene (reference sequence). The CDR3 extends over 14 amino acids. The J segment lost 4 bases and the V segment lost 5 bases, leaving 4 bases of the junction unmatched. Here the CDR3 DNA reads TGTGCCAGTAGTCCGACAGGGGTGAATCAGCCCCAGCATTTT. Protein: CASSPTGVNQPQHF.

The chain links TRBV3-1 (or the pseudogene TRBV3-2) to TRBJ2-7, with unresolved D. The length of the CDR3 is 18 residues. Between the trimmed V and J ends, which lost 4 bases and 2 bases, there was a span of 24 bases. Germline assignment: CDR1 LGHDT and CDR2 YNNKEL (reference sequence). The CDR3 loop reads CASSPLGVHDVTPYEQYF. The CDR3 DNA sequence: TGTGCCAGCAGCCCCCTAGGCGTTCATGACGTAACCCCCTACGAGCAGTACTTC.

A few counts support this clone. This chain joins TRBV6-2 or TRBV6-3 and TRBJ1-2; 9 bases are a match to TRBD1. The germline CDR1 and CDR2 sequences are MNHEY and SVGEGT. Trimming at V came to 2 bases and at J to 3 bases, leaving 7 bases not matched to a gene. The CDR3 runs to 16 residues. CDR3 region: CASSYDGTGYDYGYTF. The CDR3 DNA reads TGTGCCAGCAGTTACGACGGGACAGGGTACGACTATGGCTACACCTTC.